This is a list of T cell receptor beta chains from one sample in a study of technical replicates of blood from a few donors. TCRdb's copy holds only in-frame clones and misses some; the assay was immunoSEQ multiplex PCR. The table shows approximately 76,000 clones, with 65% to 90% occurring only once. The specimen was PBMCs. The receptors shown here come from a human donor in good health. Some clones in this sample may be carry-over from other donors' samples. Both conserved end residues are part of each CDR3. The D gene is left open where the match is weak. Where a row states a size, it is once, few, many or the class of an expanded clone; other rows omit it.

CDR3,DNA,J,length,size,V,D
CASSRGGWGTGELFF,TGTGCCAGCAGCCGAGGGGGATGGGGCACCGGGGAGCTGTTTTTT,TRBJ2-2,15,NA,TRBV11-2,NA
CASSRDLGLAGGVGSTDTQYF,TGCGCCAGCAGCCGGGACTTAGGCCTAGCGGGGGGAGTCGGTAGCACAGATACGCAGTATTTT,TRBJ2-3,21,NA,TRBV4-3,TRBD2
CASSDRRAYSNQPQHF,TGTGCCAGCAGCGACAGGAGAGCTTATAGCAATCAGCCCCAGCATTTT,TRBJ1-5,16,NA,TRBV6-4,NA
CASSPKGWGSTDTQYF,TGTGCCAGCAGCCCAAAGGGGTGGGGAAGCACAGATACGCAGTATTTT,TRBJ2-3,16,NA,TRBV7-3,NA
CAWSTGTNEKLFF,TGTGCCTGGTCGACTGGGACTAATGAAAAACTGTTTTTT,TRBJ1-4,13,few,TRBV30,NA
CASSLVGQGEIYGYTF,TGTGCCAGCAGCTTGGTGGGACAGGGAGAGATTTATGGCTACACCTTC,TRBJ1-2,16,NA,TRBV5-6,TRBD1
CASSFGLAGGVQETQYF,TGCGCCAGCAGCTTCGGACTAGCGGGAGGGGTACAAGAGACCCAGTACTTC,TRBJ2-5,17,NA,TRBV5-1,TRBD2
CASSLSGGRKGEQFF,TGTGCCAGCAGTCTTAGCGGGGGGCGTAAGGGTGAGCAGTTCTTC,TRBJ2-1,15,NA,TRBV7-9,TRBD2
CASSLREADTQYF,TGTGCCAGCAGCTTGAGGGAGGCAGATACGCAGTATTTT,TRBJ2-3,13,NA,TRBV7-9,NA
CASSLGGLVRETQYF,TGTGCCAGCAGCTTAGGAGGACTAGTACGGGAGACCCAGTACTTC,TRBJ2-5,15,NA,TRBV7-8,TRBD2
CAWRDRLGGEKLFF,TGTGCCTGGAGAGACCGCCTGGGGGGTGAAAAACTGTTTTTT,TRBJ1-4,14,NA,TRBV30,NA
CASSRTTGPLGYTF,TGTGCCAGCAGCCGTACGACAGGGCCGTTGGGCTACACCTTC,TRBJ1-2,14,NA,TRBV14,TRBD1
CASSRAGTGNQAFF,TGCGCCAGCAGCCGAGCCGGGACAGGGAATCAAGCTTTCTTT,TRBJ1-1,14,NA,TRBV4-3,TRBD1
CASRGHSGNTIYF,TGTGCCAGCAGGGGACACAGTGGAAACACCATATATTTT,TRBJ1-3,13,NA,TRBV6-5,NA
CASTPGGRETQYF,TGTGCCAGCACCCCGGGAGGAAGGGAGACCCAGTACTTC,TRBJ2-5,13,NA,TRBV6-6,TRBD2
CSVLGLAGVLNTGELFF,TGCAGCGTTCTGGGACTAGCGGGAGTTCTTAACACCGGGGAGCTGTTTTTT,TRBJ2-2,17,NA,TRBV29-1,TRBD2
CASSPSNRGGKDEQYF,TGTGCCAGCTCCCCATCTAACCGAGGGGGCAAGGACGAGCAGTACTTC,TRBJ2-7,16,NA,TRBV18,TRBD1
CAWSEGALGYEQYF,TGTGCCTGGAGTGAGGGGGCTCTCGGATACGAGCAGTACTTC,TRBJ2-7,14,NA,TRBV30,TRBD1
CAISLAGGNTDTQYF,TGTGCCATCAGTCTAGCGGGGGGGAACACAGATACGCAGTATTTT,TRBJ2-3,15,NA,TRBV10-3,TRBD2
CASSHSRGGTGELFF,TGTGCCAGCAGCCATTCGCGGGGGGGCACCGGGGAGCTGTTTTTT,TRBJ2-2,15,NA,TRBV4-2,TRBD2
CASSHAGTAYEQYF,TGTGCCAGCAGCCATGCCGGGACAGCCTACGAGCAGTACTTC,TRBJ2-7,14,NA,TRBV4-2,TRBD1
CASSSSGIETYNEQFF,TGTGCCAGCAGTTCCAGCGGGATAGAGACCTACAATGAGCAGTTCTTC,TRBJ2-1,16,NA,TRBV27,TRBD2
CASRGTGRNTEAFF,TGTGCCAGCAGGGGGACAGGGCGGAACACTGAAGCTTTCTTT,TRBJ1-1,14,NA,TRBV6-5,TRBD1
CASSLSAGAQYF,TGTGCCAGCAGCTTGTCGGCAGGGGCGCAGTACTTC,TRBJ2-7,12,NA,TRBV5-6,NA
CASSPGQWETQYF,TGTGCCAGCTCACCCGGACAGTGGGAGACCCAGTACTTC,TRBJ2-5,13,NA,TRBV18,NA
CASSFSGGQAYEQYF,TGTGCCAGCAGCTTCTCCGGGGGACAGGCCTACGAGCAGTACTTC,TRBJ2-7,15,NA,TRBV7-8,TRBD1
CASNVRDGSSYEQYF,TGTGCCAGCAACGTACGGGACGGGAGCTCCTACGAGCAGTACTTC,TRBJ2-7,15,NA,TRBV7-2,NA
CASRTGVNTEAFF,TGTGCCAGTAGGACAGGGGTGAACACTGAAGCTTTCTTT,TRBJ1-1,13,NA,TRBV19,TRBD1
CAWTPGGGTYEQYF,TGTGCCTGGACCCCGGGTGGGGGCACGTACGAGCAGTACTTC,TRBJ2-7,14,NA,TRBV30,NA
CAWSQTVGEQYF,TGTGCCTGGAGTCAAACAGTGGGCGAGCAGTACTTC,TRBJ2-7,12,NA,TRBV30,NA
CASSSHPGSYEQYF,TGTGCCAGCAGCTCCCATCCGGGCTCCTACGAGCAGTACTTC,TRBJ2-7,14,NA,TRBV5-5,NA
CASRPTGVSNQPQHF,TGTGCCAGCAGACCAACAGGGGTTAGCAATCAGCCCCAGCATTTT,TRBJ1-5,15,NA,TRBV28,TRBD1
CATSRGGDMNSPLHF,TGTGCCACCAGCAGAGGCGGGGATATGAATTCACCCCTCCACTTT,TRBJ1-6,15,NA,TRBV15,NA
CASRLAGGSYEQYF,TGTGCCAGCAGATTAGCGGGAGGCTCGTACGAGCAGTACTTC,TRBJ2-7,14,NA,TRBV27,TRBD2
CASSWDSEKLFF,TGCGCCAGCAGCTGGGACAGTGAAAAACTGTTTTTT,TRBJ1-4,12,NA,TRBV5-1,TRBD1
CASSYHSGTGYEQYF,TGTGCCAGCAGTTACCATTCCGGGACAGGTTACGAGCAGTACTTC,TRBJ2-7,15,NA,TRBV6-5,TRBD1
CACRPAGGYNEQFF,TGTGCCTGCCGACCAGCGGGAGGGTACAATGAGCAGTTCTTC,TRBJ2-1,14,NA,TRBV30,TRBD2
CASGGGTETQYF,TGTGCCAGCGGGGGGGGGACAGAGACCCAGTACTTC,TRBJ2-5,12,NA,TRBV7-9,TRBD2
CASSRTEDSPLHF,TGTGCCAGCAGCCGGACAGAGGATTCACCCCTCCACTTT,TRBJ1-6,13,NA,TRBV11-1,NA
CASVDFRDRGRLTEAFF,TGTGCCAGCGTAGACTTCCGGGACAGGGGGCGATTGACTGAAGCTTTCTTT,TRBJ1-1,17,NA,TRBV2,TRBD1
CASSSGGLPTYEQYF,TGTGCCAGCAGCTCAGGGGGCCTCCCTACCTACGAGCAGTACTTC,TRBJ2-7,15,NA,TRBV5-8,TRBD1
CASSPEDSTGEKLFF,TGTGCCAGTAGTCCGGAGGACTCTACGGGTGAAAAACTGTTTTTT,TRBJ1-4,15,NA,TRBV19,NA
CASTLSGGKIEQFF,TGTGCCAGCACCTTGTCAGGGGGTAAGATTGAGCAGTTCTTC,TRBJ2-1,14,once,TRBV27,TRBD1
CAIQYTPTEGKLFF,TGTGCCATCCAATATACACCTACAGAGGGAAAACTGTTTTTT,TRBJ1-4,14,NA,TRBV6-1,NA
CASSDGGLNTEAFF,TGTGCCAGTAGTGACGGGGGGTTGAACACTGAAGCTTTCTTT,TRBJ1-1,14,NA,TRBV19,NA
CSVGLLDGYTF,TGCAGCGTGGGACTTCTTGATGGCTACACCTTC,TRBJ1-2,11,NA,TRBV29-1,NA
CAWSGTAGETQYF,TGTGCCTGGAGCGGGACAGCCGGAGAGACCCAGTACTTC,TRBJ2-5,13,NA,TRBV30,TRBD1
CSVAGRNYGYTF,TGCAGCGTGGCGGGGCGGAACTATGGCTACACCTTC,TRBJ1-2,12,NA,TRBV29-1,NA
CASSHRDRSTDTQYF,TGCGCCAGCAGCCACCGGGACAGAAGCACAGATACGCAGTATTTT,TRBJ2-3,15,NA,TRBV5-1,TRBD1
CASSERAGATEAFF,TGTGCCAGCAGTGAAAGGGCAGGGGCCACTGAAGCTTTCTTT,TRBJ1-1,14,NA,TRBV2,NA
CASSMDRGNYGYTF,TGCGCCAGCAGCATGGACAGGGGAAACTATGGCTACACCTTC,TRBJ1-2,14,NA,TRBV4-3,TRBD1
CAWSVGTGDEQYF,TGTGCCTGGAGTGTAGGGACAGGGGACGAGCAGTACTTC,TRBJ2-7,13,NA,TRBV30,TRBD1
CASSIFVTGNSPLHF,TGTGCCAGTAGTATCTTCGTGACAGGAAATTCACCCCTCCACTTT,TRBJ1-6,15,NA,TRBV19,NA
CASTETSGQQYF,TGTGCCAGCACCGAGACTAGCGGACAGCAGTACTTC,TRBJ2-7,12,few,TRBV6-5,TRBD2